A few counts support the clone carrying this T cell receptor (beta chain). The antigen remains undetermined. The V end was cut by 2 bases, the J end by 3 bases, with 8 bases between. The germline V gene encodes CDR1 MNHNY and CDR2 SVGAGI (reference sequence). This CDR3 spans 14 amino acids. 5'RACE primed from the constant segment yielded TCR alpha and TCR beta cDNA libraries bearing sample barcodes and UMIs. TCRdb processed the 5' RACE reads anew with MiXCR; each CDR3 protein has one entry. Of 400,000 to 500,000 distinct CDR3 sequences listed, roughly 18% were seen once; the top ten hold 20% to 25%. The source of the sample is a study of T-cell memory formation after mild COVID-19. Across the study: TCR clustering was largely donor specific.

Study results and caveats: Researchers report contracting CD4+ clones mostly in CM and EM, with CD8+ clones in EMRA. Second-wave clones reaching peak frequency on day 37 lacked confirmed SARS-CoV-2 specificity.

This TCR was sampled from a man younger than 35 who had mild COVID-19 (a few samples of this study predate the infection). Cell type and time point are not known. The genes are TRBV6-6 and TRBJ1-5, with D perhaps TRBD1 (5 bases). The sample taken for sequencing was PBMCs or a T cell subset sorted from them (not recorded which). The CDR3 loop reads CASSYGGTNQPQHF. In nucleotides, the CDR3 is TGTGCCAGCAGTTACGGAGGGACCAATCAGCCCCAGCATTTT.